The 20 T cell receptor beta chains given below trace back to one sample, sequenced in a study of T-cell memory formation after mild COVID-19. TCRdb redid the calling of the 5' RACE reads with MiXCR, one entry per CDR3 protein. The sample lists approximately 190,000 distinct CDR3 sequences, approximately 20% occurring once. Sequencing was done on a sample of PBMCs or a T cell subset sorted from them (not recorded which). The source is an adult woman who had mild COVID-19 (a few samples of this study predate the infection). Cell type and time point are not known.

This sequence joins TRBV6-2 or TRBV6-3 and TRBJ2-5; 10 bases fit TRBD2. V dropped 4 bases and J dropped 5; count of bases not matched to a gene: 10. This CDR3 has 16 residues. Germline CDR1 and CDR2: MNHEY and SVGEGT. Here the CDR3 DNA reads TGTGCCAGCAGTTCTCCACTAGCGGGGCGTGAGGAGACCCAGTACTTC. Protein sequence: CASSSPLAGREETQYF.

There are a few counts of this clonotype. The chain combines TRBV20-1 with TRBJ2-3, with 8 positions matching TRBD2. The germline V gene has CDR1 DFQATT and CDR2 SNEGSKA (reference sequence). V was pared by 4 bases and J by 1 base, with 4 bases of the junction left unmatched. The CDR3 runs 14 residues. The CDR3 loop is CSATGREGTDTQYF. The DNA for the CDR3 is TGCAGTGCTACAGGGCGGGAGGGCACAGATACGCAGTATTTT.

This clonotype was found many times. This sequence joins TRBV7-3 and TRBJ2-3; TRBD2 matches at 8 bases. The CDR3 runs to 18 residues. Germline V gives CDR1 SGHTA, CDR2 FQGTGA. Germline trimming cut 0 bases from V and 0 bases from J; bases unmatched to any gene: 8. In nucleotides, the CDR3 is TGTGCCAGCAGCTTAACGTTCAGCGGGGGTGGGAGCACAGATACGCAGTATTTT. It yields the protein CASSLTFSGGGSTDTQYF.

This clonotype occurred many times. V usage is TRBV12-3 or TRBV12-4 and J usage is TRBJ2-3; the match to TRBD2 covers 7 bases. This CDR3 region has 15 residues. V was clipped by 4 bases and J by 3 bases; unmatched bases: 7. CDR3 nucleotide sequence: TGTGCCAGCAGTTCCCGGACTAGAATGACAGATACGCAGTATTTT. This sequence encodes CASSSRTRMTDTQYF.

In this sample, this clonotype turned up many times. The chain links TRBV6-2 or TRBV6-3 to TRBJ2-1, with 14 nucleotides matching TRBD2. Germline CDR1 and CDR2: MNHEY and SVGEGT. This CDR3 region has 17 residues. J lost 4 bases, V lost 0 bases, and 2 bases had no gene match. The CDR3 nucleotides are TGTGCCAGCAGTTACTCGGGACTAGCGGGAGTGTACAATGAGCAGTTCTTC. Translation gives CASSYSGLAGVYNEQFF.

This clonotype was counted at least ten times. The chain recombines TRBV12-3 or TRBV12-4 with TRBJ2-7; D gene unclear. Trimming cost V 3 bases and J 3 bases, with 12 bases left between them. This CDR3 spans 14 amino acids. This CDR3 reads CASSFWSRIYEQYF. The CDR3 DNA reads TGTGCCAGCAGTTTTTGGTCCAGAATCTACGAGCAGTACTTC.

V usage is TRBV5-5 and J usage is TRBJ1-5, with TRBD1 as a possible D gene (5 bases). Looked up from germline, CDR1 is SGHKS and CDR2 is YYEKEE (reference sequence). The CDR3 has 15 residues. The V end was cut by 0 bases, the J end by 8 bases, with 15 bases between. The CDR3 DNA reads TGTGCCAGCAGCTTGGTGGGGGGAGGTTCGGAGCCCCAGCATTTT. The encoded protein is CASSLVGGGSEPQHF. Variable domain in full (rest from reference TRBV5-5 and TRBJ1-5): DAGVTQSPTHLIKTRGQQVTLRCSPISGHKSVSWYQQVLGQGPQFIFQYYEKEERGRGNFPDRFSARQFPNYSSELNVNALLLGDSALYLCASSLVGGGSEPQHFGDGTRLSIL.

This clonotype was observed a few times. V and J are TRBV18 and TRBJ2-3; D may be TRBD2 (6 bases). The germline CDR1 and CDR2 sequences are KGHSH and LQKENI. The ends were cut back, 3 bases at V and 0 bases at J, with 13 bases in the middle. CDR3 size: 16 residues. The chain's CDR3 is CASSPLGLLSTDTQYF. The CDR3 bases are TGTGCCAGCTCACCCCTCGGACTACTAAGCACAGATACGCAGTATTTT.

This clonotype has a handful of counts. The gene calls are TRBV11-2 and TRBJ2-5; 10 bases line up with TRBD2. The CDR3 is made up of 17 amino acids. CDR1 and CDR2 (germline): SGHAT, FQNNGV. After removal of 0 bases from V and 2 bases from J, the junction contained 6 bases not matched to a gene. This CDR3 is CASSLDITSGMQETQYF. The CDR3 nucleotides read TGTGCCAGCAGCTTAGATATAACTAGCGGGATGCAAGAGACCCAGTACTTC.

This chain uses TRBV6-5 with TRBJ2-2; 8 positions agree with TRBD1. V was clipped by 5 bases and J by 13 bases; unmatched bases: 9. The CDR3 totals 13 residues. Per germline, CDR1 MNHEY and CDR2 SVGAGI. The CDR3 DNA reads TGTGCCAGCAGTCGAGACAGGGGTTATGGGCTGTTTTTT. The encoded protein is CASSRDRGYGLFF.

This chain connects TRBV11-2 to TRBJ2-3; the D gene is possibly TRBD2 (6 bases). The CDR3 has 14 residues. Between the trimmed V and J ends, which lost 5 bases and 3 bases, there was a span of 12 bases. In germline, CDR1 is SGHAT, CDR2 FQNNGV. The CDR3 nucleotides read TGTGCCAGCAGCGTTTGGGACTTAACAGATACGCAGTATTTT. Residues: CASSVWDLTDTQYF.

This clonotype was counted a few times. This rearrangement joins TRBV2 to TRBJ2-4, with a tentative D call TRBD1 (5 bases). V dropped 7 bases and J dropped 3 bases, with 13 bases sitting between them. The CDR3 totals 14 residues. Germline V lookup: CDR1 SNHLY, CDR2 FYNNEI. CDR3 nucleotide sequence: TGTGCCAGCAAGGGGCAAATTGGCAAAAACATTCAGTACTTC. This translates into CASKGQIGKNIQYF.

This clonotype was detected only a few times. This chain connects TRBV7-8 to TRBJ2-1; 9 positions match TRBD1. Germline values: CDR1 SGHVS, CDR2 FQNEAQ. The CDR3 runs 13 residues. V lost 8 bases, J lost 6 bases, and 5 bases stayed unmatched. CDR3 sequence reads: CASGRTGVNEQFF. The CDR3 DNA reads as TGTGCCAGCGGAAGGACAGGGGTCAATGAGCAGTTCTTC.

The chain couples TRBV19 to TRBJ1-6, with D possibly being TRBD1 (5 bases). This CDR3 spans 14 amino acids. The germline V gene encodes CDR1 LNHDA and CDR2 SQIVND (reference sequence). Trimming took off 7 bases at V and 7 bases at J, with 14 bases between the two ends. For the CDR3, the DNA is TGTGCCAGTACCCTATTACCAGGGAATTCACCCCTCCACTTT. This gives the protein CASTLLPGNSPLHF.

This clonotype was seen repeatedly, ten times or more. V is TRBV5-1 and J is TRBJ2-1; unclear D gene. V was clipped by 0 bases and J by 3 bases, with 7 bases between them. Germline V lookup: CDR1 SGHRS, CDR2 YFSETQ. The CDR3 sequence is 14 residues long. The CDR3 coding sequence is TGCGCCAGCAGCTTGGGAACAGACTACAATGAGCAGTTCTTC. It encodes CASSLGTDYNEQFF. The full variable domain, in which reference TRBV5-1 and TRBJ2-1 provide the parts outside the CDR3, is KAGVTQTPRYLIKTRGQQVTLSCSPISGHRSVSWYQQTPGQGLQFLFEYFSETQRNKGNFPGRFSGRQFSNSRSEMNVSTLELGDSALYLCASSLGTDYNEQFFGPGTRLTVL.

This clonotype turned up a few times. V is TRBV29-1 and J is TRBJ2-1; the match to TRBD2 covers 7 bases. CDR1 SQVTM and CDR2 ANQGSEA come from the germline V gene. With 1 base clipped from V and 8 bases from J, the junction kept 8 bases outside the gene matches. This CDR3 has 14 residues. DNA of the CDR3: TGCAGCGTTGAAGCCAGGGAGGGGTACGATGAGCAGTTCTTC. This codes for CSVEAREGYDEQFF.

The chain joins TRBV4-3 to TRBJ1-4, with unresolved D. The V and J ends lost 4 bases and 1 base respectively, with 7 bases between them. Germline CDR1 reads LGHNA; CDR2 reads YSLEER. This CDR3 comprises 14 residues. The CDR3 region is CASSRRETNEKLFF. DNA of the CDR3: TGCGCCAGCAGCCGAAGGGAAACTAATGAAAAACTGTTTTTT.

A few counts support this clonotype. CDR3: CSAFAPVLNTGELFF. CDR3 nucleotide sequence: TGCAGTGCTTTCGCCCCGGTTTTGAACACCGGGGAGCTGTTTTTT. This sequence joins TRBV20-1 and TRBJ2-2; no clear D. The V gene's germline CDR1 is DFQATT and CDR2 SNEGSKA (reference sequence). V lost 5 bases and J lost 1, with 14 bases in between. The CDR3 is 15 amino acids.

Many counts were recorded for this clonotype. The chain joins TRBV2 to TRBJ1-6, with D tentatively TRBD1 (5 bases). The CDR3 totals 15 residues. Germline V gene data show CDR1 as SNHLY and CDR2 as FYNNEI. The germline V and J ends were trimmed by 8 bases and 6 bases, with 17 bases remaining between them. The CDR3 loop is CASGGVADGNSPLHF. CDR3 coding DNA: TGTGCCAGCGGAGGGGTGGCAGACGGTAATTCACCCCTCCACTTT.

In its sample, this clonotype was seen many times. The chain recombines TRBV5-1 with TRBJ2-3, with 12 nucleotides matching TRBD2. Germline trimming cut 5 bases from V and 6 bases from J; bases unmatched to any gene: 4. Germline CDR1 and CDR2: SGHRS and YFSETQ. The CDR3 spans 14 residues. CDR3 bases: TGCGCCAGCAGGACTAGCGGGAGTATGGATACGCAGTATTTT. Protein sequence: CASRTSGSMDTQYF.